This T cell receptor (beta chain) emerged from a study of T-cell memory formation after mild COVID-19. This CDR3 spans 15 amino acids. Germline V lookup: CDR1 MNHNY, CDR2 SVGAGI (reference sequence). After removal of 1 base from V and 2 bases from J, the junction contained 3 bases not matched to a gene. Study results and caveats: Clones which contracted sat mainly in CM and EM if CD4+, and in EMRA if CD8+.

A word on this clonotype: Its target is unknown.

Each CDR3 protein is one row after TCRdb ran MiXCR on the 5' RACE reads. The repertoire holds roughly 480,000 distinct CDR3 sequences, roughly 25% seen once, with approximately 13% in the top ten. The V and J genes are TRBV6-6 and TRBJ2-3, with TRBD2 identical over 7 bases. The sequenced material came from PBMCs or a T cell subset sorted from them (not recorded which). The receptor's source is an adult woman who had mild COVID-19 (a few samples of this study predate the infection). Cell type and time point are not known. CDR3 residues: CASSYWGGDTDTQYF. CDR3 in DNA: TGTGCCAGCAGTTACTGGGGGGGAGACACAGATACGCAGTATTTT.